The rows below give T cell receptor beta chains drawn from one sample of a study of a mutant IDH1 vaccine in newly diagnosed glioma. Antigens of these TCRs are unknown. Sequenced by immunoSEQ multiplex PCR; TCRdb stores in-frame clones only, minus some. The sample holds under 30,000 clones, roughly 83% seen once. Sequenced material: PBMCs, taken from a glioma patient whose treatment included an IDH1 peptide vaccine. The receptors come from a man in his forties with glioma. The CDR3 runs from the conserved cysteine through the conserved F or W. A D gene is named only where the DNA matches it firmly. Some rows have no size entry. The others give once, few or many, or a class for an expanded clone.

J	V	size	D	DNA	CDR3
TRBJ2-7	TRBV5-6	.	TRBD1	TGTGCCAGCAGCAAGGGACAGGGTAGGTACGAGCAGTACTTC	CASSKGQGRYEQYF
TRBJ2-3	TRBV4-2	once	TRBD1	TGTGCCAGCAGCCAAGATAGGGGGCAGGGCACAGATACGCAGTATTTT	CASSQDRGQGTDTQYF
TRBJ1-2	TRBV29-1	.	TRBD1	TGCAGCGTTGGAGACAGGGAGAACTATGGCTACACCTTC	CSVGDRENYGYTF
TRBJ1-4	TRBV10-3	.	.	TGTGCCATCAGCCCCGGCCCTGCAACTAATGAAAAACTGTTTTTT	CAISPGPATNEKLFF
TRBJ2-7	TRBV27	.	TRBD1	TGTGCCAGCAGTTTAGCGGCAGGGGGCTTGATTGTATCCTACGAGCAGTACTTC	CASSLAAGGLIVSYEQYF
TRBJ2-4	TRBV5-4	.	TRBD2	TGTGCCAGCAGCTTGGCGACCAGCGGGGCCGTTATAGACATTCAGTACTTC	CASSLATSGAVIDIQYF
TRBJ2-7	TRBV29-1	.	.	TGCAGCGTTGAAGAGGGAACCTACGAGCAGTACTTC	CSVEEGTYEQYF
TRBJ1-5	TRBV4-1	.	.	TGCGCCAGCAGCCCCGGGAACCAGCGTCAGCCCCAGCATTTT	CASSPGNQRQPQHF
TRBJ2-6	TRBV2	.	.	TGTGCCAGCCGACCAGGGGCTGGGGCCAACGTCCTGACTTTC	CASRPGAGANVLTF
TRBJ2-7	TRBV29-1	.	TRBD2	TGCAGCGTTGGGGGCGGCGGGAGCTCCTACGAGCAGTACTTC	CSVGGGGSSYEQYF
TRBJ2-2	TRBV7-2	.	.	TGTGCCAGTAGGGGGTCAGGGCTACCCGGGGAGCTGTTTTTT	CASRGSGLPGELFF
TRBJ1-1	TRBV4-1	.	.	TGCGCCAGCAGCCAGGGGTTGTTGAACACTGAAGCTTTCTTT	CASSQGLLNTEAFF
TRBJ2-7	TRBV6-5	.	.	TGTGCCAGCAGTTACAATAGGGGGGAGCAGTACTTC	CASSYNRGEQYF
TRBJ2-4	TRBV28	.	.	TGTGCCAGCAGTGAAGTACAGGGTTATAGGAACATTCAGTACTTC	CASSEVQGYRNIQYF
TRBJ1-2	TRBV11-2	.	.	TGTGCCAGCAGCTTAGATGCACGACAGCCTGCCACCTTC	CASSLDARQPATF
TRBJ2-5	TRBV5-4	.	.	TGTGCCAGCAGCTTAGAGCCACAAGAGACCCAGTACTTC	CASSLEPQETQYF
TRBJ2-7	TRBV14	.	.	TGTGCCAGCAGCCCCGGTTTCTACGAGCAGTACTTC	CASSPGFYEQYF
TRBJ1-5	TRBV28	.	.	TGTGCCAGCAGTTTTGGCGGTAGCAATCAGCCCCAGCATTTT	CASSFGGSNQPQHF
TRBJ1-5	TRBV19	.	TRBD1	TGTGCCAGTAGTATAGCGGCAGGGGGCAGGCAGCCCCAGCATTTT	CASSIAAGGRQPQHF
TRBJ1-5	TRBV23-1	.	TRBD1	TGCGCCAGCAGTCAATCCCTACAGGGGGCTGATCAGCCCCAGCATTTT	CASSQSLQGADQPQHF
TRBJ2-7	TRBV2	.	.	TGTGCCAGCAGTGCAGGGGAGGACTCAATATTCTACGAGCAGTACTTC	CASSAGEDSIFYEQYF
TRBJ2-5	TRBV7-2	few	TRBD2	TGTGCCAGCAGCTTAGTAGCGGGCCGGGAGACCCAGTACTTC	CASSLVAGRETQYF
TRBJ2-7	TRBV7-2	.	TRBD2	TGTGCCAGCAGCCCCCCGGGACTAGCTTACGAGCAGTACTTC	CASSPPGLAYEQYF
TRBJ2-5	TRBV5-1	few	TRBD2	TGCGCCAGCACCCTAGATCCGGGAGGCGAAGAGACCCAGTACTTC	CASTLDPGGEETQYF